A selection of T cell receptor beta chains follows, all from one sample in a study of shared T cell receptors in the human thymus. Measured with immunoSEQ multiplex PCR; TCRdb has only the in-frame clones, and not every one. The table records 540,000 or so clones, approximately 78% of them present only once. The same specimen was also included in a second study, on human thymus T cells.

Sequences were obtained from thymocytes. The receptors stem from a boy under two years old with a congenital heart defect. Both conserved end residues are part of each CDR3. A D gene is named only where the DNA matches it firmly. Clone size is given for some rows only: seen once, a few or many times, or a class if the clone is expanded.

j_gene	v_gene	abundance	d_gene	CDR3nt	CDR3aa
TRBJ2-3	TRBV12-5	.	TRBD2	TGTGCTAGTGGTTCGGGGGCTCCCACTAGCGGGAGGGGGGCTAGCACAGATACGCAGTATTTT	CASGSGAPTSGRGASTDTQYF
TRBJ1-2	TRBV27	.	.	TGTGCCACCCGACCTGGGGAGGGTAGTTTAGGCTACACCTTC	CATRPGEGSLGYTF
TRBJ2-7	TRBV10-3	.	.	TGTGCCATCAGTGAGGGGGACTCCCCGCTAAGGCAGTACTTC	CAISEGDSPLRQYF
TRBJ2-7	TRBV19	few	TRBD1	TGTGCCAGCCAAAGCCGACAGGGCGACGAGCAGTACTTC	CASQSRQGDEQYF
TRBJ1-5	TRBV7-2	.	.	TGTGCCAGCAGCCACTTTATGCCCGATACCGAGTTCCACGGTCAGCCCCAGCATTTT	CASSHFMPDTEFHGQPQHF
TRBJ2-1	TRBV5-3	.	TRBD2	TGTGCCAGAAGCAACGGGACTAGCGGGAGCTCCTACAATGAGCAGTTCTTC	CARSNGTSGSSYNEQFF
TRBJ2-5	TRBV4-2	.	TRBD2	TGTGCCAGCAGCCCTCGGACTAGCGGGAGGGTCCTCGAGACCCAGTACTTC	CASSPRTSGRVLETQYF
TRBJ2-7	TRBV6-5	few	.	TGTGCCAGCAGTTCAACGGACAGCTCCTACGAGCAGTACTTC	CASSSTDSSYEQYF
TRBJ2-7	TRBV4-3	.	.	TGCGCCAGCAGCCAAGGTAAACGGGACATTCACGAGCAGTACTTC	CASSQGKRDIHEQYF
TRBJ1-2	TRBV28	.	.	TGTGCCAGCAGTTTATGGACCGCCCGGGATGCCTATGGCTACACCTTC	CASSLWTARDAYGYTF
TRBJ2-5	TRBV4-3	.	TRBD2	TGCGCCAGCAGCCCCGGTCCGGGCGGGAGGGAGACCCAGTACTTC	CASSPGPGGRETQYF
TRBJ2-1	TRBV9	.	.	TGTGCCAGCAGCGTCAGCCGGGACAGGGGGGGACCCCCTAGCGGGAGCTCCTACAATGAGCAGTTCTTC	CASSVSRDRGGPPSGSSYNEQFF
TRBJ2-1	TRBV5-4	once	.	TGTGCCAGCAGCTTGTCGGCTAGGTCTTCGGATGAGCAGTTCTTC	CASSLSARSSDEQFF
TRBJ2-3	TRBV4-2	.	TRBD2	TGTGCCAGCAGCCTAGACGTGGGCGGGAGGGGTGAAGATACGCAGTATTTT	CASSLDVGGRGEDTQYF
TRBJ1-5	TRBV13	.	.	TGTGCCAGCAGCTTAGGCCTGGGCAGGGATCAGCCCCAGCATTTT	CASSLGLGRDQPQHF
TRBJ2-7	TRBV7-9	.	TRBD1	TGTGCCAGCAGCTCCGTACAGGGGTTCGAGCAGTACTTC	CASSSVQGFEQYF
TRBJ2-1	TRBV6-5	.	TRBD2	TGTGCCAACAAAAATCCGGGACTAGCGGGAGGACGCCAGTTCTTC	CANKNPGLAGGRQFF
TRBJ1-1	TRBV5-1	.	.	TGCGCCAGCACGTCCAGGGACACCACTGAAGCTTTCTTT	CASTSRDTTEAFF
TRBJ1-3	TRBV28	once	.	TGTGCCAGCAGTTTATTAAGCGGTTCTGGAAACACCATATATTTT	CASSLLSGSGNTIYF
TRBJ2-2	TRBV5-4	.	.	TGTGCCAGCAGCCAAGATACAGGTGTAGGGAACACCGGGGAGCTGTTTTTT	CASSQDTGVGNTGELFF
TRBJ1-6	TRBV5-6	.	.	TGTGCCAGCAGCTTCCCAGGATTTTCACCCCTCCACTTT	CASSFPGFSPLHF
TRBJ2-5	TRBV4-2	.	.	TGTGCCAGCAGCCGAAAATCCGGGACTCGGAGGGAGACCCAGTACTTC	CASSRKSGTRRETQYF
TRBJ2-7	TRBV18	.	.	TGTGCCAGCCAAGACACCCCCTACGAGCAGTACTTC	CASQDTPYEQYF
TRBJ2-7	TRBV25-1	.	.	TGTGCCAGCAGTGAATATAGGGGCGGTCATACCTACGAGCAGTACTTC	CASSEYRGGHTYEQYF
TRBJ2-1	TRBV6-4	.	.	TGTGCCAGCAGTGAGCGGGGTGGGAGGAATGAGCAGTTCTTC	CASSERGGRNEQFF
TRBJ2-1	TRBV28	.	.	TGTGCCAGCAGCTCGACTAGGAATGAGCAGTTCTTC	CASSSTRNEQFF
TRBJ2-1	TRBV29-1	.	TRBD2	TGCAGCGTTGAAGATCGGGACAGGGCGAAGGGGACTAGCGGGTTGGGAACCGACAATGAGCAGTTCTTC	CSVEDRDRAKGTSGLGTDNEQFF
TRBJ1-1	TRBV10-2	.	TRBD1	TGCGCCAGCAGTGATGGGAAGACAGGGCGGGCGGTGAACACTGAAGCTTTCTTT	CASSDGKTGRAVNTEAFF
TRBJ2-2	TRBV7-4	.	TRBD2	TGTGCCGAGCGGGAGGGAAACACCGGGGAGCTGTTTTTT	CAEREGNTGELFF
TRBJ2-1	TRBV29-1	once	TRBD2	TGCAGCGTCCGCGGACTAGCAGGATACAATGAGCAGTTCTTC	CSVRGLAGYNEQFF
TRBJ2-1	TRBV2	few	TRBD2	TGTGCCAGCACGGCTAGCGGGAGCCGCTCCTACAATGAGCAGTTCTTC	CASTASGSRSYNEQFF
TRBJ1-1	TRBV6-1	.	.	TGTGCCATTAGAAGGCAGGGCCCGAAGAACACTGAAGCTTTCTTT	CAIRRQGPKNTEAFF
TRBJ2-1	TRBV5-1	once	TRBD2	TGCGCCAGCAGCCTCGGGACTAGGTGTTTCTTC	CASSLGTRCFF
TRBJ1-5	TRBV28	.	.	TGTGCCAGCAGTCCACCCAGGGGCAGACCCTATAGCAATCAGCCCCAGCATTTT	CASSPPRGRPYSNQPQHF
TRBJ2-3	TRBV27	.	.	TGTGCCAGCGGAGGGGGACTAAGCACAGATACGCAGTATTTT	CASGGGLSTDTQYF
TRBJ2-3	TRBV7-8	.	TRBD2	TGTGCCAGCAGCTTTTGGGCTGGGCGGGCGGGAGACACAGATACGCAGTATTTT	CASSFWAGRAGDTDTQYF
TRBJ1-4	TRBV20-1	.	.	TGCAGTCCAAAAAGGGGTGGGCCTTTT	CSPKRGGPF
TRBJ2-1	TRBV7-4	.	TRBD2	TGTGCCACTAGCGGGCCTCCTTACAATGAGCAGTTCTTC	CATSGPPYNEQFF
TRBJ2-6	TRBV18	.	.	TGTGCCAGCTCACCAACGACGGGGGATGGGGCCAACGTCCTGACTTTC	CASSPTTGDGANVLTF
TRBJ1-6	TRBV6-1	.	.	TGTGCCAGCAGTGCCGGTCGGAGGGGTAATTCACCCCTCCACTTT	CASSAGRRGNSPLHF
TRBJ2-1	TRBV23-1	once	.	TGCGCCAGCAGTCAATCTCGGCGGGACTGGGGGTCCTACAATGAGCAGTTCTTC	CASSQSRRDWGSYNEQFF
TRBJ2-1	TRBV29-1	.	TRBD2	TGCAGCGTGGTTGGGAGGGGTGGAGGGGTCAATGAGCAGTTCTTC	CSVVGRGGGVNEQFF
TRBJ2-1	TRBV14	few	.	TGTGCCAGCAGCCCCTTGGACAGAGTCGGCTACAATGAGCAGTTCTTC	CASSPLDRVGYNEQFF
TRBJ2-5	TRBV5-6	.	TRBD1	TGTGCCAGCAGCTTATCGGACAGGGGGACGAGGGAGACCCAGTACTTC	CASSLSDRGTRETQYF
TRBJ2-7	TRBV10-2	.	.	TGCGCCAGCAGCCCTCACAGGCCGCCCTACGAGCAGTACTTC	CASSPHRPPYEQYF
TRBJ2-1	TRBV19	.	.	TGTGCCAGTACAACGACTACAAACAATGAGCAGTTCTTC	CASTTTTNNEQFF
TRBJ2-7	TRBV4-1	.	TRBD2	TGCGCCAGCAGCCAAGATGGGGCAGGGCAGGGGCCGGGACTAGGGGCTGAGCAGTACTTC	CASSQDGAGQGPGLGAEQYF
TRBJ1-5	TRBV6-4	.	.	TGTGCCAGCAGTGTCCAGGCCGGCCAGTCTCCCCAGCATTTT	CASSVQAGQSPQHF
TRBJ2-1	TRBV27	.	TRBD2	TGTGCCAGCAGTACCCGGGACTACCAAAATGAGCAGTTCTTC	CASSTRDYQNEQFF
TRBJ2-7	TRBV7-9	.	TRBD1	TGTGCCAGCAGCTTAATTAGGGGGCGCCCCCATGAGCAGTACTTC	CASSLIRGRPHEQYF
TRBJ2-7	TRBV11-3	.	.	TGTGCCAGCACCAAAGCCGGACAGACCTACGAGCAGTACTTC	CASTKAGQTYEQYF
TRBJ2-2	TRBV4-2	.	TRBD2	TGTGCCAGCAGCTCCCCTAGCGGGAGGTCGAACACCGGGGAGCTGTTTTTT	CASSSPSGRSNTGELFF
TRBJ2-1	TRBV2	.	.	TGTGCCAGCAGTGAGGGCGGGCAGCTACCGGGAAATGAGCAGTTCTTC	CASSEGGQLPGNEQFF
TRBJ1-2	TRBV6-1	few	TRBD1	TGTGCCAGCACCCCGAACAGGGACAGCTATGGCTACACCTTC	CASTPNRDSYGYTF